These T cell receptor beta chains were read from a single sample in a study of beta chain features in type 1 diabetes. Sequencing was performed with immunoSEQ multiplex PCR; in TCRdb, only in-frame clones are kept and a portion is missing. The table shows over 120,000 clones, with about 10% occurring only once. Sequenced input: naive CD4+ T cells from blood. The receptors stem from a man aged 18 to 35 in good health. The CDR3 runs from the conserved cysteine through the conserved F or W. D genes are given only for firm matches. Clone size is not always given. Where it is, it says once, few, many or a class for expanded clones.

D: TRBD1; size: NA; J: TRBJ2-2; V: TRBV11-2; DNA: TGTGCCAGCAGCTCAAGACAGGGCCAACCTTCGAACACCGGGGAGCTGTTTTTT; CDR3: CASSSRQGQPSNTGELFF
D: TRBD2; size: many; J: TRBJ2-3; V: TRBV29-1; DNA: TGCAGCGTTGCTAGCGGGGGGGCATCGGATACGCAGTATTTT; CDR3: CSVASGGASDTQYF
D: NA; size: NA; J: TRBJ2-7; V: TRBV7-2; DNA: TGTGCCAGCAGCTTATTCCAGACACACGAGCAGTACTTC; CDR3: CASSLFQTHEQYF
D: NA; size: NA; J: TRBJ2-7; V: TRBV6-5; DNA: TGTGCCAGCAGGGATTTACTGACAGACTCCTACGAGCAGTACTTC; CDR3: CASRDLLTDSYEQYF
D: TRBD1; size: NA; J: TRBJ1-1; V: TRBV4-2; DNA: TGTGCCAGCAGCCAAGTTGACAGGGCTGCGGTGGCTTTCTTT; CDR3: CASSQVDRAAVAFF
D: NA; size: few; J: TRBJ2-3; V: TRBV7-8; DNA: TGTGCCAGCAACCCCCGACTAGGGTTAGGAGATACGCAGTATTTT; CDR3: CASNPRLGLGDTQYF
D: NA; size: NA; J: TRBJ2-1; V: TRBV6-1; DNA: TGTGCCAGCACAGTCGATGAGCAGTTCTTC; CDR3: CASTVDEQFF
D: TRBD1; size: few; J: TRBJ1-4; V: TRBV5-1; DNA: TGCGCCAGCAGCTGGGGACAGTTGAATGAAAAACTGTTTTTT; CDR3: CASSWGQLNEKLFF
D: TRBD1; size: NA; J: TRBJ2-7; V: TRBV2; DNA: TGTGCCAGCAGTAAAGAAGGACAGGGGACCTACGAGCAGTACTTC; CDR3: CASSKEGQGTYEQYF
D: TRBD1; size: NA; J: TRBJ1-2; V: TRBV4-3; DNA: TGCGCCAGCAGCCAAGACGTACAGGGGTGGGATGGCTACACCTTC; CDR3: CASSQDVQGWDGYTF
D: NA; size: NA; J: TRBJ2-2; V: TRBV28; DNA: TGTGCCAGCAGTTTGCAGGGTGGCACCGGGGAGCTGTTTTTT; CDR3: CASSLQGGTGELFF
D: NA; size: NA; J: TRBJ1-5; V: TRBV7-3; DNA: TGTGCCAGCAGTCCTCCCCCACAGGGTGTTGGCAATCAGCCCCAGCATTTT; CDR3: CASSPPPQGVGNQPQHF
D: TRBD2; size: NA; J: TRBJ2-3; V: TRBV5-4; DNA: TGTGCCAGCAGAGGACTAGCGCAGGGGGATACGCAGTATTTT; CDR3: CASRGLAQGDTQYF
D: NA; size: NA; J: TRBJ2-2; V: TRBV27; DNA: TGTGCCAGCAGCCCCGGGTTCGAAGAATTCTTCTCGAACACCGGGGAGCTGTTTTTT; CDR3: CASSPGFEEFFSNTGELFF
D: TRBD2; size: few; J: TRBJ2-1; V: TRBV4-1; DNA: TGCGCCAGCAGCCCCCCCTATGGACTAGCGGGCAATGAGCAGTTCTTC; CDR3: CASSPPYGLAGNEQFF
D: NA; size: NA; J: TRBJ2-3; V: TRBV10-3; DNA: TGTGCCATCGGCAGTAGCGCAGATACGCAGTATTTT; CDR3: CAIGSSADTQYF
D: TRBD2; size: NA; J: TRBJ2-7; V: TRBV7-8; DNA: TGTGCCAGCAGCTTAGGACGCGGGGGGGCCTACGAGCAGTACTTC; CDR3: CASSLGRGGAYEQYF
D: NA; size: many; J: TRBJ2-4; V: TRBV4-3; DNA: TGCGCCAGCAGCCAAGCTTCGGTACTGTACTTC; CDR3: CASSQASVLYF
D: NA; size: NA; J: TRBJ2-5; V: TRBV5-8; DNA: TGTGCCAGCAGCTTAAGACAGTCGCAAGAGACCCAGTACTTC; CDR3: CASSLRQSQETQYF
D: TRBD2; size: few; J: TRBJ2-5; V: TRBV9; DNA: TGTGCCAGCAGCGTAGTTGTAGTGGGGGGGGAAGAGACCCAGTACTTC; CDR3: CASSVVVVGGEETQYF
D: NA; size: NA; J: TRBJ2-3; V: TRBV27; DNA: TGTGCCAGCTGGGACTCCGACCCAGATACGCAGTATTTT; CDR3: CASWDSDPDTQYF
D: NA; size: few; J: TRBJ2-5; V: TRBV11-3; DNA: TGTGCCAGCAGCTTAAAAGTTGGGACACCAAAAGAGACCCAGTACTTC; CDR3: CASSLKVGTPKETQYF
D: NA; size: few; J: TRBJ1-1; V: TRBV10-3; DNA: TGTGCCATCAGTGACGGTAGCAGGGGACCGAACACTGAAGCTTTCTTT; CDR3: CAISDGSRGPNTEAFF
D: TRBD1; size: NA; J: TRBJ1-5; V: TRBV27; DNA: TGTGCCAGCAGTCCAGGGGGAGAGCCCCAGCATTTT; CDR3: CASSPGGEPQHF
D: NA; size: few; J: TRBJ1-5; V: TRBV6-5; DNA: TGTGCCAGCAGAAGGACAGGCAATCAGCCCCAGCATTTT; CDR3: CASRRTGNQPQHF
D: NA; size: NA; J: TRBJ2-2; V: TRBV18; DNA: TGTGCCAGCTCACCAACGGGGTACACCGGGGAGCTGTTTTTT; CDR3: CASSPTGYTGELFF
D: NA; size: NA; J: TRBJ2-1; V: TRBV18; DNA: TGTGCCAGCTCACTACAGGGATCGGGCAATGAGCAGTTCTTC; CDR3: CASSLQGSGNEQFF
D: NA; size: NA; J: TRBJ2-3; V: TRBV7-7; DNA: TGTGCCAGCAGCTTAGGGCAGGGCAAAGATACGCAGTATTTT; CDR3: CASSLGQGKDTQYF
D: TRBD2; size: NA; J: TRBJ2-1; V: TRBV7-3; DNA: TGTGCCAGCAGCTTCTCCGGGACTAGCGGGGGAGGCAATGAGCAGTTCTTC; CDR3: CASSFSGTSGGGNEQFF
D: NA; size: many; J: TRBJ2-7; V: TRBV7-9; DNA: TGTGCCAGCAGCCTCATGGGGCTAGCCTACGAGCAGTACTTC; CDR3: CASSLMGLAYEQYF
D: NA; size: NA; J: TRBJ2-3; V: TRBV9; DNA: TGTGCCAGCAGCCTTGACGGCATCTCCGGGGCAGATACGCAGTATTTT; CDR3: CASSLDGISGADTQYF
D: NA; size: few; J: TRBJ2-5; V: TRBV28; DNA: TGTGCCAGCAGGCCCGGGGGGCACGAGACCCAGTACTTC; CDR3: CASRPGGHETQYF
D: TRBD1; size: NA; J: TRBJ2-2; V: TRBV7-9; DNA: TGTGCCAGCAGTAAGACAGGGCCCACCGGGGAGCTGTTTTTT; CDR3: CASSKTGPTGELFF
D: NA; size: NA; J: TRBJ2-5; V: TRBV5-4; DNA: TGTGCCAGCAGTTCCCGGGATAAGACCCAGTACTTC; CDR3: CASSSRDKTQYF
D: NA; size: few; J: TRBJ2-3; V: TRBV7-2; DNA: TGTGCCAGCAGCACGGTAACTAGCACAGATACGCAGTATTTT; CDR3: CASSTVTSTDTQYF
D: TRBD2; size: few; J: TRBJ2-3; V: TRBV12-5; DNA: TGTGCTAGTGCTCCCGGCCTAGCGGGGGCCACAGATACGCAGTATTTT; CDR3: CASAPGLAGATDTQYF
D: TRBD2; size: few; J: TRBJ2-1; V: TRBV7-8; DNA: TGTGCCAGCAGCGCGGGGACTAGCGGGGTTTACAATGAGCAGTTCTTC; CDR3: CASSAGTSGVYNEQFF
D: NA; size: few; J: TRBJ1-3; V: TRBV5-1; DNA: TGCGCCAGCAGCAGCGGGGTCTCTGGAAACACCATATATTTT; CDR3: CASSSGVSGNTIYF
D: TRBD2; size: NA; J: TRBJ2-5; V: TRBV5-1; DNA: TGCGCCAGCAGCCCAGGGACTAACCAAGAGACCCAGTACTTC; CDR3: CASSPGTNQETQYF
D: NA; size: few; J: TRBJ1-3; V: TRBV5-1; DNA: TGCGCCAGCAGCCGTAACTCTGGAAACACCATATATTTT; CDR3: CASSRNSGNTIYF
D: NA; size: few; J: TRBJ2-5; V: TRBV6-5; DNA: TGTGCCAGCAGTCGGAGGGATCAAGAGACCCAGTACTTC; CDR3: CASSRRDQETQYF
D: TRBD2; size: NA; J: TRBJ2-7; V: TRBV27; DNA: TGTGCCAGCAGTTTATCGCCCCATGCGGGGGGTTCCTACGAGCAGTACTTC; CDR3: CASSLSPHAGGSYEQYF
D: TRBD1; size: few; J: TRBJ2-7; V: TRBV28; DNA: TGTGCCAGCAGTGGGACCCCGGGACAGTTTCCCCCGTACTTC; CDR3: CASSGTPGQFPPYF
D: NA; size: few; J: TRBJ1-1; V: TRBV7-2; DNA: TGTGCCAGCAGCGTCTACACTGAAGCTTTCTTT; CDR3: CASSVYTEAFF
D: TRBD2; size: once; J: TRBJ2-3; V: TRBV7-9; DNA: TGTGCCAGCAGCCTTACTAGCGGGGGGTTCTCGTATTTT; CDR3: CASSLTSGGFSYF
D: TRBD1; size: many; J: TRBJ2-6; V: TRBV12-5; DNA: TGTGCTAGTGGGGCGGACAGGGCTGGGGCCAACGTCCTGACTTTC; CDR3: CASGADRAGANVLTF
D: NA; size: many; J: TRBJ2-2; V: TRBV7-2; DNA: TGTGCCAGCAGCTCCACTACGATGAACACCGGGGAGCTGTTTTTT; CDR3: CASSSTTMNTGELFF
D: NA; size: few; J: TRBJ2-7; V: TRBV11-2; DNA: TGTGCCAGCAGCTTAGGACAGGTCTCCTACGAGCAGTACTTC; CDR3: CASSLGQVSYEQYF
D: TRBD1; size: many; J: TRBJ2-7; V: TRBV10-3; DNA: TGTGCCATCAGCCAGGGACAGCTCAACGAGCAGTACTTC; CDR3: CAISQGQLNEQYF
D: NA; size: many; J: TRBJ2-1; V: TRBV7-2; DNA: TGTGCCAGCAGCTTACGGTACGCGGAAGAGAAGTTCTTC; CDR3: CASSLRYAEEKFF
D: TRBD2; size: few; J: TRBJ2-3; V: TRBV5-1; DNA: TGCGCCAGCACCAGCGGGGGGTTAACAGATACGCAGTATTTT; CDR3: CASTSGGLTDTQYF
D: NA; size: NA; J: TRBJ2-5; V: TRBV4-2; DNA: TGTGCCAGCAGCCGACAAACAGGGCGAGAAGAGACCCAGTACTTC; CDR3: CASSRQTGREETQYF
D: NA; size: NA; J: TRBJ2-5; V: TRBV10-3; DNA: TGTGCCATCAGTGAAGTTACGGGGGAGACCCAGTACTTC; CDR3: CAISEVTGETQYF
D: TRBD1; size: NA; J: TRBJ2-7; V: TRBV27; DNA: TGTGCCAGCAGTTCGCCGGGACAGGGCGAATACGAGCAGTACTTC; CDR3: CASSSPGQGEYEQYF
D: TRBD1; size: NA; J: TRBJ1-5; V: TRBV19; DNA: TGTGCCAGTAGCCGATCCACAGGGGAAGAGGGCTATAGCAATCAGCCCCAGCATTTT; CDR3: CASSRSTGEEGYSNQPQHF
D: TRBD1; size: NA; J: TRBJ1-6; V: TRBV6-5; DNA: TGTGCCAGCAGTCCGCGGACAGGGGCGAATTCACCCCTCCACTTT; CDR3: CASSPRTGANSPLHF
D: NA; size: many; J: TRBJ1-2; V: TRBV29-1; DNA: TGCAGCGTTGAACAGGGCAGTGGCTACACCTTC; CDR3: CSVEQGSGYTF
D: TRBD2; size: few; J: TRBJ2-3; V: TRBV7-2; DNA: TGTGCCAGCAGCAAGGGACTAGCGGGCGGCACAGATACGCAGTATTTT; CDR3: CASSKGLAGGTDTQYF
D: TRBD1; size: NA; J: TRBJ1-3; V: TRBV6-5; DNA: TGTGCCAGCACCAGGACAGGGGCTGGAAACACCATATATTTT; CDR3: CASTRTGAGNTIYF
D: TRBD2; size: NA; J: TRBJ2-3; V: TRBV7-3; DNA: TGTGCCAGCAGCTTAAATAGCGGGGGGATCACAGATACGCAGTATTTT; CDR3: CASSLNSGGITDTQYF